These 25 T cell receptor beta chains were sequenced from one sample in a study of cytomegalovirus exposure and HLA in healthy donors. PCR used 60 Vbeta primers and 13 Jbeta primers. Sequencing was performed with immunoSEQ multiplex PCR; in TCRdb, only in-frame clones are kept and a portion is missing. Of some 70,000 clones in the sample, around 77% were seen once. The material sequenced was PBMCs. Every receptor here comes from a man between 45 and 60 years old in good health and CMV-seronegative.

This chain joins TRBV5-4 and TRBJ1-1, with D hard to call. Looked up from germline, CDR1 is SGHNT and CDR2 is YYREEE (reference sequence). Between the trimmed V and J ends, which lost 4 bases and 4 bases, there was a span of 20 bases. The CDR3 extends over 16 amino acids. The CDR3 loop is CASSIGGLGAGTEAFF. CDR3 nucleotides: TGTGCCAGCAGCATTGGAGGGCTGGGAGCCGGCACTGAAGCTTTCTTT.

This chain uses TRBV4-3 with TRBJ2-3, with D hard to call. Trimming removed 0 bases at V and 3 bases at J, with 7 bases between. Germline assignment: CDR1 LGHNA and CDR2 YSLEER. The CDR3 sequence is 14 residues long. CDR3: CASSQDVRTDTQYF. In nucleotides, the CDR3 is TGCGCCAGCAGCCAAGATGTGAGGACAGATACGCAGTATTTT.

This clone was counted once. CDR3 amino acids: CASSGQGQGYEQFF. CDR3 nucleotide sequence: TGTGCCAGCAGTGGACAGGGACAGGGCTATGAGCAGTTCTTC. The rearrangement uses TRBV2 and TRBJ2-1; 9 bases agree with TRBD1. V lost 4 bases to trimming and J lost 8 bases; unmatched junction nucleotides: 6. The CDR3 sequence is 14 residues long. Germline V gives CDR1 SNHLY, CDR2 FYNNEI.

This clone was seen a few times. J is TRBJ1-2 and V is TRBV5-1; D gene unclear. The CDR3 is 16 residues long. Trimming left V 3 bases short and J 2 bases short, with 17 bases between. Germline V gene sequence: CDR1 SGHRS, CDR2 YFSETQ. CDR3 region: CASSSRLGVGNYGYTF. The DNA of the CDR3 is TGCGCCAGCAGCTCCCGGTTGGGCGTCGGAAACTATGGCTACACCTTC.

CDR3 amino acids: CASSPTGEIQPQHF. The CDR3 bases are TGTGCCAGCAGCCCGACAGGGGAGATTCAGCCCCAGCATTTT. This chain links TRBV7-9 with TRBJ1-5, with 8 bases aligning to TRBD1. The CDR3 loop spans 14 amino acids. With V trimmed by 5 bases and J by 6 bases, 6 bases remained unmatched. Germline V lookup: CDR1 SEHNR, CDR2 FQNEAQ (reference sequence).

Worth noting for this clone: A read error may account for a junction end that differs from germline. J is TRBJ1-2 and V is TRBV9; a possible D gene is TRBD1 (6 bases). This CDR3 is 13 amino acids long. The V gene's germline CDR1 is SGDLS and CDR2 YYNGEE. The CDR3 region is CASSAGTRYGYSF. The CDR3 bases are TGTGCCAGCAGCGCCGGGACACGGTATGGCTACTCCTTC. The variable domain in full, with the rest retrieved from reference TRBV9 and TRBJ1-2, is DSGVTQTPKHLITATGQRVTLRCSPRSGDLSVYWYQQSLDQGLQFLIQYYNGEERAKGNILERFSAQQFPDLHSELNLSSLELGDSALYFCASSAGTRYGYSFGSGTRLTVV.

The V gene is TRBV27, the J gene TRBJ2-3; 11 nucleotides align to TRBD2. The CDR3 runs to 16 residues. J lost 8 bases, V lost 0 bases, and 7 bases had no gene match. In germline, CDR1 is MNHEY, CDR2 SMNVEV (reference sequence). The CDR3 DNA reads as TGTGCCAGCAGTTTATCGCGTGCTAGCGGGGGGCGTACGCAGTATTTT. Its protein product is CASSLSRASGGRTQYF.

The CDR3 sequence is CASSIRGNEQFF. Here the CDR3 DNA reads TGTGCCAGTAGTATACGGGGAAATGAGCAGTTCTTC. The chain uses TRBV19 and TRBJ2-1; tentative D call: TRBD2 (5 bases). Germline CDR1 and CDR2: LNHDA and SQIVND (reference sequence). This CDR3 has 12 amino acids. V gave up 2 bases and J gave up 7 bases, with 6 bases separating them. The complete variable domain, with remaining parts taken from reference TRBV19 and TRBJ2-1, reads DGGITQSPKYLFRKEGQNVTLSCEQNLNHDAMYWYRQDPGQGLRLIYYSQIVNDFQKGDIAEGYSVSREKKESFPLTVTSAQKNPTAFYLCASSIRGNEQFFGPGTRLTVL.

The CDR3 is CAISGSGERGAQHF. The CDR3 DNA sequence: TGTGCCATCAGTGGTTCCGGGGAGCGCGGGGCCCAGCATTTT. This sequence joins TRBV10-3 and TRBJ1-5; D unclear. CDR1 is ENHRY and CDR2 is SYGVKD in the germline V gene. The V end lost 4 bases, the J end lost 11 bases, and 18 bases lay between the germline ends. This CDR3 comprises 14 residues.

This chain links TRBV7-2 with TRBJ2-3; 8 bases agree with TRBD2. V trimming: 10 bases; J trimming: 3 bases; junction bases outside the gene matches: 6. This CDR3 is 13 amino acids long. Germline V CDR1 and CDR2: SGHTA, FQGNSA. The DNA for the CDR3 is TGTGCCAAATCGCGGGGGGTGACAGATACGCAGTATTTT. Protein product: CAKSRGVTDTQYF.

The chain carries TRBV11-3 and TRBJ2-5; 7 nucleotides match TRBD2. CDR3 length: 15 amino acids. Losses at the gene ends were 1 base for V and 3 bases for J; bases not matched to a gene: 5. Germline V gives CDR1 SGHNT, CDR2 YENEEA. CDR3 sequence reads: CASSLGGTNEETQYF. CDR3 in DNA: TGTGCCAGCAGCTTAGGTGGGACTAACGAAGAGACCCAGTACTTC.

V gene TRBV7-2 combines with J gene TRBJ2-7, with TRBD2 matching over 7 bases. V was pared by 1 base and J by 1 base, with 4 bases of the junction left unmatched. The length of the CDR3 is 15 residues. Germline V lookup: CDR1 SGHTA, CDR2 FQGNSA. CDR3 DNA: TGTGCCAGCAGCTTAGTAGGGACTACTTCCTACGAGCAGTACTTC. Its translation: CASSLVGTTSYEQYF.

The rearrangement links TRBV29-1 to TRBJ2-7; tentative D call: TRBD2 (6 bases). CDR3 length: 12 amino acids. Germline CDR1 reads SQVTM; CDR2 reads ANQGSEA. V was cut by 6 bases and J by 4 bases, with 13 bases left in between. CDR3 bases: TGCAGCGTCGCGGGACGGCAATACGAGCAGTACTTC. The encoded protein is CSVAGRQYEQYF.

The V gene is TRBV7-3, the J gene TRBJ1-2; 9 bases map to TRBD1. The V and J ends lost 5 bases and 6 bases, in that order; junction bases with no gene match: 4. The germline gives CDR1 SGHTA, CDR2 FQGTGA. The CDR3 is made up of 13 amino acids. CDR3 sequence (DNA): TGTGCCAGCAGCCCCGGGACAGGGAATGGCTACACCTTC. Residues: CASSPGTGNGYTF.

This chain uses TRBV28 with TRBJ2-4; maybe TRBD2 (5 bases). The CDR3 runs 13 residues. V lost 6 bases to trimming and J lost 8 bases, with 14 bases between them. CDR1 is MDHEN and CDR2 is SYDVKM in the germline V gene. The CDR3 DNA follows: TGTGCCAGCAGCTCCCTAAGGCGGGACATTCAGTACTTC. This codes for CASSSLRRDIQYF.

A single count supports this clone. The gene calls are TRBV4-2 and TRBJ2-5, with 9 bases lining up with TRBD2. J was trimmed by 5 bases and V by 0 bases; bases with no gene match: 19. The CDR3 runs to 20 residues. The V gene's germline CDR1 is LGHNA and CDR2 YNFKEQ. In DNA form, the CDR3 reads TGTGCCAGCAGCCAAGACCGGTCCTTGCCGCAAGCGGGGGGCGGCGAGACCCAGTACTTC. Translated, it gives CASSQDRSLPQAGGGETQYF.

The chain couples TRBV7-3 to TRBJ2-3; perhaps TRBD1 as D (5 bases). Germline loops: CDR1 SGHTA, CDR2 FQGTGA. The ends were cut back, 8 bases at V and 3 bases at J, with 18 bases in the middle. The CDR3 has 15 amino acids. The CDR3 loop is CASSDGWGLTDTQYF. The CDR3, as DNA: TGTGCCAGCTCCGACGGGTGGGGCTTAACAGATACGCAGTATTTT.

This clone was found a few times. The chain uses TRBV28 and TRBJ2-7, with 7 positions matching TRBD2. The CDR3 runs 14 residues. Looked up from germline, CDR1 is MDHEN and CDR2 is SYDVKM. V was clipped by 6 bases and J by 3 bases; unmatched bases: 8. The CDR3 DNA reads TGTGCCAGCAGGTCAGCGGGACCGGGCTACGAGCAGTACTTC. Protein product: CASRSAGPGYEQYF.

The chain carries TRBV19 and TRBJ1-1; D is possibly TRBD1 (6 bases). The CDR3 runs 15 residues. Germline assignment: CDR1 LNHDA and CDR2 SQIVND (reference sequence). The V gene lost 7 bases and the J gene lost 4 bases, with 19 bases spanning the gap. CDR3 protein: CASIYSSRGSTEAFF. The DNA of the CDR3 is TGTGCCAGTATTTATTCATCAAGGGGGAGCACTGAAGCTTTCTTT.

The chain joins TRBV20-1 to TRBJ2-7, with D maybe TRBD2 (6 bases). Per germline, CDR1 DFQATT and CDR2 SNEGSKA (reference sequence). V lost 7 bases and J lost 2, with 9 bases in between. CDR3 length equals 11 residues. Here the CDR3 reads CSVRGPYEQYF. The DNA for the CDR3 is TGCAGTGTGCGGGGACCCTACGAGCAGTACTTC.

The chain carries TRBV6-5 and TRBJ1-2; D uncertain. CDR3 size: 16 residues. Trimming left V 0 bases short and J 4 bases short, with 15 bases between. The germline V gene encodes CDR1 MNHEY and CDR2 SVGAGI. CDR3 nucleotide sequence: TGTGCCAGCAGTTACTCGAGTAGAGGCTCAGTCTATGGCTACACCTTC. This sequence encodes CASSYSSRGSVYGYTF.

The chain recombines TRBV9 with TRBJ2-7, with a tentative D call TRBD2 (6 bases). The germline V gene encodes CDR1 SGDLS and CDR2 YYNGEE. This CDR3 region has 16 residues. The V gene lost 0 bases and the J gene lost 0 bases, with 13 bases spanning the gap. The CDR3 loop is CASSVVPGTGSYEQYF. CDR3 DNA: TGTGCCAGCAGCGTAGTCCCCGGGACTGGCTCCTACGAGCAGTACTTC.

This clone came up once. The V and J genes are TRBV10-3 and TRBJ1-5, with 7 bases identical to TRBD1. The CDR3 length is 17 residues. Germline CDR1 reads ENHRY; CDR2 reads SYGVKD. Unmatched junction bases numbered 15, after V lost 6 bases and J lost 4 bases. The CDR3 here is CAISTHRGYSSNQPQHF. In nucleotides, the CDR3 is TGTGCCATCAGCACTCACAGGGGTTATAGCAGTAATCAGCCCCAGCATTTT.

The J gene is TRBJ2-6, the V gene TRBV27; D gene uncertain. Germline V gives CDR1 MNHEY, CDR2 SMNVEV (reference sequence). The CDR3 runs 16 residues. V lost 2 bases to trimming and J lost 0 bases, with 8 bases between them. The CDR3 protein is CASSLKPYSGANVLTF. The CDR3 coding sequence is TGTGCCAGCAGTTTAAAGCCGTACTCTGGGGCCAACGTCCTGACTTTC.

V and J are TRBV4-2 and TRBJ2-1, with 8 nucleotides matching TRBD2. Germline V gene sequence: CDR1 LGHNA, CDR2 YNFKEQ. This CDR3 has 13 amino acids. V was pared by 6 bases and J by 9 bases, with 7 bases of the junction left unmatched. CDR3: CASRPTSGVEQFF. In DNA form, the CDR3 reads TGTGCCAGCAGACCTACTAGCGGCGTTGAGCAGTTCTTC.